The next 18 T cell receptor beta chains were all read from a single sample in a study of T cells in Graves' hyperthyroidism and ophthalmopathy. Amplified TCR beta CDR3 regions derived from RNA transcripts. Initially, a first-round RT-PCR of the TCR CDR3 employed the HTBI primer set. One entry per CDR3 protein results from TCRdb running MiXCR on the multiplex PCR reads. The sample lists around 290,000 distinct CDR3 sequences, around 13% seen once, with 7.9% in the top ten. The specimen sequenced was blood. These receptors originate from a woman aged 40 to 50 with Graves' hyperthyroidism.

In its sample, this clonotype was seen many times. The rearrangement links TRBV20-1 to TRBJ2-7; 9 bases match TRBD1. The germline gives CDR1 DFQATT, CDR2 SNEGSKA (reference sequence). CDR3 length: 12 residues. After removal of 7 bases from V and 6 bases from J, the junction contained 7 bases not matched to a gene. The CDR3 nucleotides are TGCAGTGGTGGGACAGGGTACGGCGAGCAGTACTTC. Translating it yields CSGGTGYGEQYF.

CDR3 region: CASWTGGRHEQYF. CDR3 DNA sequence: TGTGCCAGCTGGACAGGGGGGCGTCACGAGCAGTACTTC. The chain recombines TRBV10-3 with TRBJ2-7, with 10 bases that match TRBD1. The CDR3 runs to 13 residues. Trimming removed 10 bases from V and 5 bases from J; junction bases left unmatched: 8. Germline CDR1 and CDR2: ENHRY and SYGVKD.

This clonotype was picked up many times. The J gene is TRBJ1-5, the V gene TRBV20-1; unclear D gene. Trimming removed 1 base from V and 0 bases from J, with 10 bases in between. CDR1 is DFQATT and CDR2 is SNEGSKA in the germline V gene (reference sequence). The CDR3 runs to 15 residues. DNA of the CDR3: TGCAGTGCTAGAGTACCCGGTGATAGCAATCAGCCCCAGCATTTT. Its protein is CSARVPGDSNQPQHF.

This clonotype was seen ten or more times. The chain is built from TRBV7-8 and TRBJ2-7; no clear D gene. Looked up from germline, CDR1 is SGHVS and CDR2 is FQNEAQ. V lost 4 bases, J lost 2 bases, and 9 bases lay in between. The CDR3 loop spans 13 amino acids. This CDR3 reads CASSSYDTYEQYF. The CDR3 coding sequence is TGTGCCAGCAGCTCCTACGATACCTACGAGCAGTACTTC.

The chain joins TRBV6-1 to TRBJ2-7, with 10 nucleotides matching TRBD1. The CDR3 has 15 residues. Germline lookup yields CDR1 MNHNS and CDR2 SASEGT. Trimming at V came to 6 bases and at J to 5 bases, leaving 10 bases not matched to a gene. CDR3 nucleotide sequence: TGTGCCAGCAGACCCCCTGGGGGACAGGGGCACGAGCAGTACTTC. This codes for CASRPPGGQGHEQYF.

The table lists this clonotype with many counts. The chain has TRBV10-1 and TRBJ2-3; D is unclear. Germline V CDR1 and CDR2: WNHNN, SYGVQD (reference sequence). The CDR3 totals 13 residues. Trimming pared 2 bases from V and 5 bases from J, leaving 8 bases between. The CDR3 is CASSERPGDTQYF. CDR3 nucleotides: TGCGCCAGCAGTGAGCGACCCGGAGATACGCAGTATTTT.

This clonotype was counted at least ten times. This sequence joins TRBV29-1 and TRBJ2-1; 13 bases agree with TRBD2. Trimming took 4 bases from V and 9 from J; bases not matched to a gene: 12. The CDR3 has 16 amino acids. Looked up from germline, CDR1 is SQVTM and CDR2 is ANQGSEA. The CDR3 loop reads CSVAGTSGTMVGEQFF. As DNA, the CDR3 is TGCAGCGTTGCGGGGACTAGCGGGACTATGGTAGGTGAGCAGTTCTTC.

This clonotype was observed many times. The CDR3 sequence is CASRPAKGHSTDTQYF. CDR3 in DNA: TGTGCCAGCAGGCCGGCCAAGGGACATAGCACAGATACGCAGTATTTT. The rearrangement links TRBV2 to TRBJ2-3, with TRBD1 as a possible D gene (6 bases). The germline gives CDR1 SNHLY, CDR2 FYNNEI. This CDR3 is 16 amino acids long. Trimming shortened V by 6 bases and J by 0 bases, and 16 bases separated the two germline ends.

V is TRBV11-2 and J is TRBJ2-7, with D possibly TRBD1 on 6 matching bases. The CDR3 is 16 amino acids. CDR1 is SGHAT, CDR2 FQNNGV, per germline. V was pared by 0 bases and J by 0 bases, with 12 bases between. CDR3 DNA sequence: TGTGCCAGCAGCTTAGATGGCACAGGGATCTCCTACGAGCAGTACTTC. Its translation is CASSLDGTGISYEQYF.

This clonotype was found a few times. CDR3 coding DNA: TGTGCCAGCAGCTCGTCAACTAGCGGGAGTTTAGATGAGCAGTTCTTC. Its protein is CASSSSTSGSLDEQFF. The J gene is TRBJ2-1, the V gene TRBV7-9; 11 nucleotides match TRBD2. The CDR3 sequence is 16 residues long. V lost 4 bases to trimming and J lost 8 bases; unmatched junction nucleotides: 10. CDR1 and CDR2 from the germline V gene are SEHNR and FQNEAQ (reference sequence). The full variable domain, with the rest looked up from reference TRBV7-9 and TRBJ2-1, is DTGVSQNPRHKITKRGQNVTFRCDPISEHNRLYWYRQTLGQGPEFLTYFQNEAQLEKSRLLSDRFSAERPKGSFSTLEIQRTEQGDSAMYLCASSSSTSGSLDEQFFGPGTRLTVL.

The chain uses TRBV5-4 and TRBJ2-3; D is uncertain. The CDR3 extends over 14 amino acids. V was cut by 4 bases and J by 2 bases, with 11 bases left in between. Germline-derived CDR1 and CDR2 are SGHNT and YYREEE (reference sequence). The DNA of the CDR3 is TGTGCCAGCAGCCCTGGGCAGTTCACAGATACGCAGTATTTT. Translating it yields CASSPGQFTDTQYF.

This clonotype came up many times. The rearrangement joins TRBV10-3 to TRBJ1-1; D not resolved. V lost 2 bases to trimming and J lost 4 bases, with 8 bases between them. The CDR3 is 13 amino acids. Germline V gives CDR1 ENHRY, CDR2 SYGVKD. The CDR3 spells CAISERAGTEAFF. CDR3 DNA: TGTGCCATCAGTGAGCGGGCGGGCACTGAAGCTTTCTTT.

This clonotype has at least ten counts. The chain combines TRBV5-1 with TRBJ1-6; 9 nucleotides match TRBD1. The CDR3 loop spans 17 amino acids. Unmatched junction bases numbered 8, after V lost 0 bases and J lost 7 bases. The germline CDR1 and CDR2 sequences are SGHRS and YFSETQ. CDR3 nucleotide sequence: TGCGCCAGCAGCTTGGCCTGGACAGGGGATGACAATTCACCCCTCCACTTT. Protein: CASSLAWTGDDNSPLHF.

The chain links TRBV7-9 to TRBJ2-2; tentative D call: TRBD1 (6 bases). CDR1 and CDR2 from the germline V gene are SEHNR and FQNEAQ (reference sequence). Trimming took 4 bases from V and 4 from J, leaving 13 bases between them. The CDR3 sequence is 15 residues long. This CDR3 is CASSSYRAGTGELFF. CDR3 nucleotides: TGTGCCAGCAGCTCTTACAGGGCAGGCACCGGGGAGCTGTTTTTT.

This clonotype was recorded many times. The CDR3 region has the DNA TGCGCCAGCACGATTTGGGCCGAGGAGGCCGGGGAGCTGTTTTTT. Translated: CASTIWAEEAGELFF. The V gene is TRBV5-1, the J gene TRBJ2-2, with a possible D match to TRBD2 (5 bases). CDR3 length: 15 residues. V was pared by 6 bases and J by 6 bases, with 18 bases between. CDR1 SGHRS and CDR2 YFSETQ come from the germline V gene.

This chain joins TRBV2 and TRBJ2-2; 12 bases are a match to TRBD2. V dropped 7 bases and J dropped 6; count of bases not matched to a gene: 3. The CDR3 is made up of 14 amino acids. Per germline, CDR1 SNHLY and CDR2 FYNNEI. The CDR3 DNA follows: TGTGCCAGCAAACTAGCGGGAGGTTCCGGGGAGCTGTTTTTT. Translation: CASKLAGGSGELFF.

This clonotype was observed at least ten times. V and J are TRBV2 and TRBJ1-2; D gene uncertain. The CDR3 totals 14 residues. Germline V lookup: CDR1 SNHLY, CDR2 FYNNEI. V lost 8 bases and J 3 bases, leaving 16 bases between the germline ends. This CDR3 is CASRVQDGHYGYTF. CDR3 bases: TGTGCCAGCCGCGTGCAGGACGGCCACTATGGCTACACCTTC.

This chain's CDR3 is CASTTARTREQYF. The DNA of the CDR3 is TGTGCCAGCACCACAGCCCGGACCCGCGAGCAGTACTTC. The chain couples TRBV6-2 or TRBV6-3 to TRBJ2-7; D not resolved. The CDR3 has 13 residues. V lost 7 bases, J lost 6 bases, and 16 bases lay in between. Per the germline V gene, CDR1 is MNHEY and CDR2 is SVGEGT.